A single T cell receptor beta chain is shown here with its context. The repertoire was sequenced with immunoSEQ multiplex PCR; TCRdb's copy has only in-frame clones and lacks some. Here the sample spans approximately 350,000 clones, 87% being singletons. The sample comes from a study of blood T cell repertoires in COVID-19. This clonotype was obtained from a woman in her twenties or thirties who had recovered from COVID-19. The material sequenced was PBMCs or T cells enriched from blood (not recorded which).

CDR3 loop: CASSTRAIQGETQYF. In DNA form, the CDR3 reads TGTGCCAGCAGTACCCGGGCCATCCAGGGAGAGACCCAGTACTTC. This chain links TRBV6-2 or TRBV6-3 with TRBJ2-5; D perhaps matches TRBD1 (5 bases). V gave up 5 bases and J gave up 4 bases, with 17 bases separating them. Per the germline V gene, CDR1 is MNHEY and CDR2 is SVGEGT. The CDR3 extends over 15 amino acids.